This TCR beta chain was identified in a study of blood T cells in healthy people across ages. Study conclusions and caveats: Investigators viewed diversity estimates from one million T cells as underestimates, the study reported.

Samples each had at least 5 micrograms of total RNA extracted. This clonotype was seen only a few times. The antigen remains undetermined. Combining a sample-barcoded 5' primer with a J-beta primer mix, a second PCR ran for roughly 7 to 11 cycles. All samples yielded 3 million or more CDR3-containing paired-end reads. TCRdb re-derived calls from the 5' RACE reads in MiXCR, one entry per CDR3 protein. Of 850,000 to 1,100,000 distinct CDR3 sequences listed, less than 45% were seen once; the top ten hold around 14%. The sequence was obtained from a young man in good health. The sequenced sample consisted of blood.

CDR3 loop: CASSLQQMNTEAFF. Written as DNA, the CDR3 is TGTGCCAGCAGCTTACAGCAAATGAACACTGAAGCTTTCTTT. This chain links TRBV7-9 with TRBJ1-1, with D unclear. CDR3 length: 14 amino acids. Between the trimmed V and J ends, which lost 2 bases and 0 bases, there was a span of 7 bases. CDR1 is SEHNR, CDR2 FQNEAQ, per germline (reference sequence).